The 17 T cell receptor beta chains below all came from one sample that was sequenced in a study of shared clonotypes between healthy human individuals. Only in-frame clones appear in the TCRdb table, and some are missing; sequencing was by immunoSEQ multiplex PCR. The repertoire has more than 2 million clones, about 94% of them found once; the top ten carry around 1.1%. Terminally differentiated effector memory CD45RA+ cells were left out of the naive CD8 fraction, which was CD45RO-negative and positively selected for CCR7. Input material: naive CD8+ T cells sorted from blood. These TCRs come from a man aged 18 to 29 in good health.

J is TRBJ1-5 and V is TRBV6-5; TRBD1 aligns across 7 bases. Trimming took 5 bases from V and 2 from J; bases not matched to a gene: 3. CDR3 length: 14 amino acids. Germline lookup yields CDR1 MNHEY and CDR2 SVGAGI. CDR3 in DNA: TGTGCCAGCAGTGCCACAGGGGGCAATCAGCCCCAGCATTTT. Translation gives CASSATGGNQPQHF.

V gene TRBV7-8 combines with J gene TRBJ1-3; 7 nucleotides align to TRBD1. CDR3 length: 16 amino acids. V lost 3 bases to trimming and J lost 1 base; unmatched junction nucleotides: 6. Germline CDR1 SGHVS, CDR2 FQNEAQ. The CDR3 reads CASSFVTGRSGNTIYF. DNA of the CDR3: TGTGCCAGCAGCTTCGTGACAGGGCGATCTGGAAACACCATATATTTT. Filled out from reference TRBV7-8 and TRBJ1-3, the complete variable domain reads GAGVSQSPRYKVAKRGQDVALRCDPISGHVSLFWYQQALGQGPEFLTYFQNEAQLDKSGLPSDRFFAERPEGSVSTLKIQRTQQEDSAVYLCASSFVTGRSGNTIYFGEGSWLTVV.

The chain's CDR3 is CASSPPMAEAFF. For the CDR3, the DNA is TGTGCCAGCAGCCCCCCGATGGCTGAAGCTTTCTTT. The rearrangement joins TRBV7-9 to TRBJ1-1; unclear D gene. Trimming cost V 5 bases and J 6 bases, with 10 bases left between them. The CDR3 covers 12 residues. In germline, CDR1 is SEHNR, CDR2 FQNEAQ (reference sequence).

V is TRBV29-1 and J is TRBJ1-1; TRBD1 is a possible D gene (6 bases). CDR3 length: 16 residues. The germline V and J ends were trimmed by 1 base and 2 bases, with 17 bases remaining between them. CDR1 and CDR2 (germline): SQVTM, ANQGSEA. CDR3 in amino acids: CSVEGREQTGNTEAFF. In nucleotides, the CDR3 is TGCAGCGTTGAAGGAAGGGAGCAGACAGGAAACACTGAAGCTTTCTTT.

About this clone: The same CDR3 arises from other DNA sequences in this sample as well. The chain is built from TRBV7-9 and TRBJ2-5; the D gene is possibly TRBD1 (6 bases). The V gene's germline CDR1 is SEHNR and CDR2 FQNEAQ (reference sequence). The CDR3 sequence is 13 residues long. V shed 4 bases and J shed 5 bases, with 11 bases lying between them. The CDR3 sequence: CASSSDRQETQYF. CDR3 in DNA: TGTGCCAGCAGCTCCGACAGGCAGGAGACCCAGTACTTC.

The V and J genes are TRBV2 and TRBJ2-2; unclear D gene. Germline-derived CDR1 and CDR2 are SNHLY and FYNNEI. CDR3 length equals 16 residues. V lost 0 bases and J 5 bases, leaving 13 bases between the germline ends. CDR3 sequence reads: CASSEAVVAWTGELFF. DNA for the CDR3: TGTGCCAGCAGTGAAGCTGTGGTAGCTTGGACCGGGGAGCTGTTTTTT.

The chain is built from TRBV9 and TRBJ2-3, with D possibly TRBD2 on 6 matching bases. Trimming took 4 bases from V and 5 from J, leaving 17 bases between them. Germline V gene sequence: CDR1 SGDLS, CDR2 YYNGEE. This CDR3 spans 15 amino acids. The CDR3 DNA is TGTGCCAGCAGCTCCACGGGGGAAGGGGTAGATACGCAGTATTTT. Amino acids: CASSSTGEGVDTQYF. The whole variable domain, remainder taken from reference TRBV9 and TRBJ2-3, is DSGVTQTPKHLITATGQRVTLRCSPRSGDLSVYWYQQSLDQGLQFLIQYYNGEERAKGNILERFSAQQFPDLHSELNLSSLELGDSALYFCASSSTGEGVDTQYFGPGTRLTVL.

This chain links TRBV28 with TRBJ2-7; D remains unclear. Germline CDR1 is MDHEN and CDR2 is SYDVKM. V lost 2 bases, J lost 0 bases, and 14 bases lay in between. CDR3 length: 16 residues. Here the CDR3 DNA reads TGTGCCAGCAGTTTAATAGGACCCCTATACTCCTACGAGCAGTACTTC. Protein: CASSLIGPLYSYEQYF.

The chain uses TRBV4-3 and TRBJ2-2; possible D gene TRBD2, 6 bases. Germline loops: CDR1 LGHNA, CDR2 YSLEER. Trimming removed 3 bases from V and 1 base from J, with 12 bases in between. The length of the CDR3 is 16 residues. The CDR3 reads CASSQSSGLNTGELFF. The CDR3 nucleotides read TGCGCCAGCAGCCAGAGTAGCGGATTGAACACCGGGGAGCTGTTTTTT.

The V gene is TRBV5-1, the J gene TRBJ2-5; D possibly corresponds to TRBD2 (6 bases). CDR1 and CDR2 (germline): SGHRS, YFSETQ. The germline V and J ends were trimmed by 1 base and 3 bases, with 13 bases remaining between them. This CDR3 contains 15 residues. CDR3 nucleotide sequence: TGCGCCAGCAGCTTGCTGGCAGGGAGGAAAGAGACCCAGTACTTC. This gives the protein CASSLLAGRKETQYF. The full variable domain, in which reference TRBV5-1 and TRBJ2-5 provide the parts outside the CDR3, is KAGVTQTPRYLIKTRGQQVTLSCSPISGHRSVSWYQQTPGQGLQFLFEYFSETQRNKGNFPGRFSGRQFSNSRSEMNVSTLELGDSALYLCASSLLAGRKETQYFGPGTRLLVL.

This chain joins TRBV29-1 and TRBJ2-3, with 12 bases identical to TRBD2. Germline V gene sequence: CDR1 SQVTM, CDR2 ANQGSEA. This CDR3 spans 21 amino acids. Trimming took 1 base from V and 0 from J; bases not matched to a gene: 17. CDR3 bases: TGCAGCGTTGAAGTCCTTCCCCCCCTAGCGGGGGGGAGCGGGAGCACAGATACGCAGTATTTT. This translates into CSVEVLPPLAGGSGSTDTQYF.

CDR3 amino acids: CASSPTRQETQYF. The CDR3 DNA reads TGTGCCAGCAGTCCTACCAGGCAAGAGACCCAGTACTTC. This sequence joins TRBV5-6 and TRBJ2-5; D ambiguous. This CDR3 has 13 residues. CDR1 is SGHDT and CDR2 is YYEEEE in the germline V gene. The ends were cut back, 5 bases at V and 2 bases at J, with 10 bases in the middle.

V is TRBV28 and J is TRBJ2-2; maybe TRBD1 (5 bases). V lost 6 bases and J lost 3, with 8 bases in between. Germline V gene lookup returns CDR1 MDHEN and CDR2 SYDVKM. CDR3 length equals 13 residues. In nucleotides, the CDR3 is TGTGCCAGCAGAGCACAGGACACCGGGGAGCTGTTTTTT. It yields the protein CASRAQDTGELFF. Full variable domain (missing parts from reference TRBV28 and TRBJ2-2): DVKVTQSSRYLVKRTGEKVFLECVQDMDHENMFWYRQDPGLGLRLIYFSYDVKMKEKGDIPEGYSVSREKKERFSLILESASTNQTSMYLCASRAQDTGELFFGEGSRLTVL.

The gene calls are TRBV4-2 and TRBJ2-7; D not certain. The germline CDR1 and CDR2 sequences are LGHNA and YNFKEQ. The V and J ends lost 0 bases and 5 bases respectively, with 11 bases between them. The CDR3 sequence is 14 residues long. CDR3 residues: CASSQELGLNEQYF. In DNA, the CDR3 is TGTGCCAGCAGCCAAGAACTGGGATTGAACGAGCAGTACTTC.

This clone was picked up one time. The chain couples TRBV4-1 to TRBJ1-5, with unresolved D. The CDR3 length is 15 residues. Trimming took off 0 bases at V and 5 bases at J, with 11 bases between the two ends. Germline V lookup: CDR1 MGHRA, CDR2 YSYEKL. CDR3 residues: CASSQERTADQPQHF. CDR3 sequence (DNA): TGCGCCAGCAGCCAAGAGAGAACAGCTGATCAGCCCCAGCATTTT.

The chain recombines TRBV5-6 with TRBJ2-7; 10 bases are a match to TRBD1. Trimming removed 3 bases from V and 2 bases from J; junction bases left unmatched: 5. The CDR3 covers 15 residues. Germline lookup yields CDR1 SGHDT and CDR2 YYEEEE. The CDR3: CASSSGDRGTYEQYF. DNA for the CDR3: TGTGCCAGCAGCTCAGGGGACAGGGGAACCTACGAGCAGTACTTC.

The rearrangement joins TRBV10-2 to TRBJ2-2; TRBD1 matches 10 bases. V gave up 7 bases and J gave up 0 bases; unmatched junction bases: 5. The CDR3 spans 16 residues. The V gene's germline CDR1 is WSHSY and CDR2 SAAADI. CDR3: CASTLDRGANTGELFF. For the CDR3, the DNA is TGCGCCAGCACCCTGGACAGGGGGGCGAACACCGGGGAGCTGTTTTTT.